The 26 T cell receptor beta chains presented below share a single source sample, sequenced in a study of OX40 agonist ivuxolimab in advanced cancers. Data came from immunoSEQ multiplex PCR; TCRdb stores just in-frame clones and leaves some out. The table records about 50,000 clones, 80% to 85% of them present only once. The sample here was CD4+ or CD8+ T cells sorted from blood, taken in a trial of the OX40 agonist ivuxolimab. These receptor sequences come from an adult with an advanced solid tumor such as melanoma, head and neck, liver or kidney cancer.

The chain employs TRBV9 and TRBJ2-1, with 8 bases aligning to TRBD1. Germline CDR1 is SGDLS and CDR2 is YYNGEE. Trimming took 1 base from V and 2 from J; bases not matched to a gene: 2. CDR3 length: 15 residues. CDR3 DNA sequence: TGTGCCAGCAGCGTACAGGGGGCCACCTACAATGAGCAGTTCTTC. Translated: CASSVQGATYNEQFF.

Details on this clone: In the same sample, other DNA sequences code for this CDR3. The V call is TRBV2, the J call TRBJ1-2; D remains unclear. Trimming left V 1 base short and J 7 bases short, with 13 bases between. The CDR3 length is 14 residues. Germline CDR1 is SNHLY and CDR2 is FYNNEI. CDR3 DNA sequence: TGTGCCAGCAGTGAAGACCGGACGGCGGGTGGCTACACCTTC. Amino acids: CASSEDRTAGGYTF.

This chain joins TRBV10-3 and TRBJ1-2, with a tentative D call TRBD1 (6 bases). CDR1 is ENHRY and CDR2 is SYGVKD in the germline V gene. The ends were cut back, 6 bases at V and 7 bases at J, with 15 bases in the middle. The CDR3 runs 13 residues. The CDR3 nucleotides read TGTGCCATCAGAGAGACGGGGGGGCCTGGCTACACCTTC. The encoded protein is CAIRETGGPGYTF.

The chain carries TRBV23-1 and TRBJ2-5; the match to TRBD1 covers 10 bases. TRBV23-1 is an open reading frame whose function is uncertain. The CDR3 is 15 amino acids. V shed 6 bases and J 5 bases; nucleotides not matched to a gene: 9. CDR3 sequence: CASRPDRGRKETQYF. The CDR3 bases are TGCGCCAGCAGGCCAGACAGGGGGCGCAAGGAGACCCAGTACTTC.

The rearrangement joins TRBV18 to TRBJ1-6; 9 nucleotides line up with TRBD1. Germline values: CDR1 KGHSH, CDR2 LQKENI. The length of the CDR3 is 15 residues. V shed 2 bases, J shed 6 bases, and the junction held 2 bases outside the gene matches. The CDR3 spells CASSPVTGGNSPLHF. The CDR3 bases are TGTGCCAGCTCACCAGTGACAGGGGGTAATTCACCCCTCCACTTT.

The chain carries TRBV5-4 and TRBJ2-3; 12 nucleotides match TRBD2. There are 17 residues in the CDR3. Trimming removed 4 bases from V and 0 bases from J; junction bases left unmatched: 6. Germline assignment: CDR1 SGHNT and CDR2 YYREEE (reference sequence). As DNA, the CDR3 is TGTGCCAGCAGCCTATGGACTAGCGGGGCGAGCACAGATACGCAGTATTTT. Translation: CASSLWTSGASTDTQYF.

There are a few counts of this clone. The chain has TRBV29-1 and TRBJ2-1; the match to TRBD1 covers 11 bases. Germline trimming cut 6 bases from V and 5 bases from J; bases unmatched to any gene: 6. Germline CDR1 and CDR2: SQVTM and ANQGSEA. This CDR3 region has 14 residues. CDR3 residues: CSVTGTGGHNEQFF. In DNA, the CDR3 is TGCAGCGTCACCGGGACAGGGGGACACAATGAGCAGTTCTTC.

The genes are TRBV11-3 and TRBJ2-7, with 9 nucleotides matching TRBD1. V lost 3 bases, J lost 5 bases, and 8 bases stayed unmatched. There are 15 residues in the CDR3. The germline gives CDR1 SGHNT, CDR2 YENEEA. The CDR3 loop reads CASSFSGTGSDEQYF. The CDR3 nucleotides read TGTGCCAGCAGCTTTAGTGGGACAGGGTCTGACGAGCAGTACTTC.

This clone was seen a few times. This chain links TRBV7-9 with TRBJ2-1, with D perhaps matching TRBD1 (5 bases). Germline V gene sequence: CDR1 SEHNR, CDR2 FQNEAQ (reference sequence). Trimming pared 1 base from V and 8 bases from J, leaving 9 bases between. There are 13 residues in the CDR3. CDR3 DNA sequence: TGTGCCAGCAGCTTAGAGGGGATACATGAGCAGTTCTTC. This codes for CASSLEGIHEQFF.

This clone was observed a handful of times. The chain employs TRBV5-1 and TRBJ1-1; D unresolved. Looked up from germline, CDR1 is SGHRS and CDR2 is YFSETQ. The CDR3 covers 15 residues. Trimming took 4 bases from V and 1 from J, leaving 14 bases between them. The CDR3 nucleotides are TGCGCCAGCAGCCCCTTCGGGGAACCGAACACTGAAGCTTTCTTT. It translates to CASSPFGEPNTEAFF.

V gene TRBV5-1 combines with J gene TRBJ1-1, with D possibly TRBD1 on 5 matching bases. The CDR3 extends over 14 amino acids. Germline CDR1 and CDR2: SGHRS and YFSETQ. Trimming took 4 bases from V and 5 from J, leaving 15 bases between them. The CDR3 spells CASSKGATGTEAFF. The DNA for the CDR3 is TGCGCCAGCAGCAAAGGGGCCACGGGAACTGAAGCTTTCTTT.

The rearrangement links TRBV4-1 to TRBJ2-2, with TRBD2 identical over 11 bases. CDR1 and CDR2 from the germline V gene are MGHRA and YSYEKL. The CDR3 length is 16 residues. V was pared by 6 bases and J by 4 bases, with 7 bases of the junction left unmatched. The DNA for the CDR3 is TGCGCCAGCAGACGAACTAGCGGGGGAATCACCGGGGAGCTGTTTTTT. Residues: CASRRTSGGITGELFF.

The CDR3 sequence: CASSGAGAAGEQYF. CDR3 sequence (DNA): TGTGCCAGCAGCGGAGCGGGGGCGGCCGGCGAGCAGTACTTC. V is TRBV9 and J is TRBJ2-7, with TRBD2 matching 8 bases. Germline V gene lookup returns CDR1 SGDLS and CDR2 YYNGEE. The J segment lost 6 bases and the V segment lost 3 bases, leaving 8 bases of the junction unmatched. The CDR3 consists of 14 residues.

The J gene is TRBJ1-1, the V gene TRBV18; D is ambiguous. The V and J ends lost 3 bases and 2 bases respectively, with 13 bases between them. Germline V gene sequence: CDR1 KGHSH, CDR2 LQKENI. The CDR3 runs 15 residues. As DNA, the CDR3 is TGTGCCAGCTCACCTTTCGGACCGATTAACACTGAAGCTTTCTTT. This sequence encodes CASSPFGPINTEAFF.

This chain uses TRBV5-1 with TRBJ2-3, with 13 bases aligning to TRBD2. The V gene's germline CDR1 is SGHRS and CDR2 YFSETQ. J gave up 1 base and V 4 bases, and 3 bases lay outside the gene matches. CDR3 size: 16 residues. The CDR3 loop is CASSPGTSGGTDTQYF. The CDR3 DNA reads TGCGCCAGCAGCCCGGGGACTAGCGGGGGCACAGATACGCAGTATTTT.

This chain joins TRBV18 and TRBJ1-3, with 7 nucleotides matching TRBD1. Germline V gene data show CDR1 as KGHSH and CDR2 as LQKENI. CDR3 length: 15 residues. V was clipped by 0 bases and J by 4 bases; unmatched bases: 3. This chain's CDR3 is CASSPPDRRGNTIYF. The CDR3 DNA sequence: TGTGCCAGCTCACCACCGGACAGGAGGGGAAACACCATATATTTT. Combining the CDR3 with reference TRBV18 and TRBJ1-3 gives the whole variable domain NAGVMQNPRHLVRRRGQEARLRCSPMKGHSHVYWYRQLPEEGLKFMVYLQKENIIDESGMPKERFSAEFPKEGPSILRIQQVVRGDSAAYFCASSPPDRRGNTIYFGEGSWLTVV.

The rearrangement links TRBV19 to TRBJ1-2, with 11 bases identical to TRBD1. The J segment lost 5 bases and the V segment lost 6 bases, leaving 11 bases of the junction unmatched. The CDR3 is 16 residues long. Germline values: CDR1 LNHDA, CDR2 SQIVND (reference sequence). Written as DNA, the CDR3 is TGTGCCAGTAGCGTGACCGGGACAGGGGGTTCGTATGGCTACACCTTC. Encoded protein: CASSVTGTGGSYGYTF.

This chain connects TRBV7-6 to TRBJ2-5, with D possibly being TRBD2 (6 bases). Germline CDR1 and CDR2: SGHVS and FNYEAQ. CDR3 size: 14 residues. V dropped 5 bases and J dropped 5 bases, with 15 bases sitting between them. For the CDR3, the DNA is TGTGCCAGCAGCCGGGTGGGGGAGGCGGAGACCCAGTACTTC. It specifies CASSRVGEAETQYF.

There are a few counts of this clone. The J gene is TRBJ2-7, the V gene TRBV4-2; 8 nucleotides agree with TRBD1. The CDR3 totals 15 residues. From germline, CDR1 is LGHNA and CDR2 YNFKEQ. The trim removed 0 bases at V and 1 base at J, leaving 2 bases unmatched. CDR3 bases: TGTGCCAGCAGCCAAGAGACAGGGGAATCCTACGAGCAGTACTTC. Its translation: CASSQETGESYEQYF.

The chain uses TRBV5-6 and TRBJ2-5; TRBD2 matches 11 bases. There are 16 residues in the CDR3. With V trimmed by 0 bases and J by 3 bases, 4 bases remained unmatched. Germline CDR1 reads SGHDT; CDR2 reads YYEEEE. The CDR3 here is CASSLGPGLAEETQYF. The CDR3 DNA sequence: TGTGCCAGCAGCTTGGGGCCGGGACTAGCGGAAGAGACCCAGTACTTC.

CDR3 in DNA: TGTGCCAGCATACCAGCGGGGGGGCGAGATACGCAGTATTTT. Encoded protein: CASIPAGGRDTQYF. This chain connects TRBV6-6 to TRBJ2-3; 10 nucleotides match TRBD2. CDR3 length equals 14 residues. The germline CDR1 and CDR2 sequences are MNHNY and SVGAGI (reference sequence). With V trimmed by 7 bases and J by 5 bases, 6 bases remained unmatched.

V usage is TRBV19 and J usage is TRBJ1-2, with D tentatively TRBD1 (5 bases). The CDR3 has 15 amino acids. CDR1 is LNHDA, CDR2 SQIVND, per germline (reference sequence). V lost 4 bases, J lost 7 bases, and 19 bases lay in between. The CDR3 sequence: CASSNLRGVQGGYTF. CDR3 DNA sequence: TGTGCCAGTAGTAATTTGAGGGGTGTGCAAGGTGGCTACACCTTC.

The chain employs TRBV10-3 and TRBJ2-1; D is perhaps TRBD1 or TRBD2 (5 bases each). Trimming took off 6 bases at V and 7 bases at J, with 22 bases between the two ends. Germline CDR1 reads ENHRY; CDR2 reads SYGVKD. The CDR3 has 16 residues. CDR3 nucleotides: TGTGCCATCAGCGCCTCCCCGGAGGCAGGGCGGAATGAGCAGTTCTTC. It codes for CAISASPEAGRNEQFF.

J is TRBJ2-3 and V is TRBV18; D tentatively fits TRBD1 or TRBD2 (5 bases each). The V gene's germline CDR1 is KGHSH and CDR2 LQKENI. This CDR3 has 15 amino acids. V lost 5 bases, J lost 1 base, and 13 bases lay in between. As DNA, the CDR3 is TGTGCCAGCTCATTTGCAGGGACGGGCACAGATACGCAGTATTTT. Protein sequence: CASSFAGTGTDTQYF.

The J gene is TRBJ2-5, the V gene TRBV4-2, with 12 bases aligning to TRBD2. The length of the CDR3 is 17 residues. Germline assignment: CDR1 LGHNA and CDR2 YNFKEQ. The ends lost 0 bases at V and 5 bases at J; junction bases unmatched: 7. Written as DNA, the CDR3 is TGTGCCAGCAGCCAAGATCACGCTAGCGGGGGGGATGAGACCCAGTACTTC. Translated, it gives CASSQDHASGGDETQYF.

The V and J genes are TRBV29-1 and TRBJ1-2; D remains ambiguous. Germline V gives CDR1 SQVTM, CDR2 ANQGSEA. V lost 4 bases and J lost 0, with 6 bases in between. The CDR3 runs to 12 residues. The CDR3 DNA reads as TGCAGCGTTGGGATGTCTAACTATGGCTACACCTTC. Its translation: CSVGMSNYGYTF.